This entry is about one T cell receptor beta chain. Antigen: not known. The data belong to a study of OX40 agonist ivuxolimab in advanced cancers. Study context: A male proportion of 82.7% was recorded, with mean age approximately 64 years and range about 20 to 85. One patient with hepatocellular carcinoma and two with cutaneous melanoma, three in all, had partial responses. Study outcomes and limitations: Both blood CD4+ and CD8+ T cells showed clonal growth by week 6 at 0.1 to 3.0 mg/kg.

Some clones are missing from TCRdb's copy, which holds only in-frame ones; the method was immunoSEQ multiplex PCR. The table lists tens of thousands of clones, around nine tenths of them singletons. At cycle 4 day 1, cycle 7 day 1, and baseline, blood was sampled. V was pared by 7 bases and J by 0 bases, with 2 bases of the junction left unmatched. The CDR3 is made up of 16 amino acids. The V gene's germline CDR1 is SNHLY and CDR2 FYNNEI. This clonotype was obtained from an adult with an advanced solid tumor such as melanoma, head and neck, liver or kidney cancer. This sequence joins TRBV2 and TRBJ2-6; 11 positions agree with TRBD1. The starting material was CD4+ or CD8+ T cells sorted from blood, obtained in a trial of the OX40 agonist ivuxolimab. The CDR3 coding sequence is TGTGCCAGCACCGGGACAGGGGGCTCTGGGGCCAACGTCCTGACTTTC. It codes for CASTGTGGSGANVLTF.